This T cell receptor (beta chain) was captured by sequencing in a study of cytomegalovirus exposure and HLA in healthy donors. The PCR used 60 Vbeta and 13 Jbeta primers. This table comes from immunoSEQ multiplex PCR, and its TCRdb copy is limited to in-frame clones, with some not included. The table includes 170,000 or so clones, around 80% detected once. V lost 4 bases and J 0 bases, leaving 20 bases between the germline ends. This CDR3 is 19 amino acids long. Per germline, CDR1 SGHRS and CDR2 YFSETQ. The specimen sequenced was PBMCs. This clonotype was obtained from a man aged 18 to 29 in good health and CMV-seronegative. The chain combines TRBV5-1 with TRBJ2-6; D perhaps matches TRBD2 (5 bases). The CDR3 region is CASSQSGKVPNSGANVLTF. As DNA, the CDR3 is TGCGCCAGCAGCCAATCGGGGAAGGTCCCCAACTCTGGGGCCAACGTCCTGACTTTC. The variable domain in full, with the rest retrieved from reference TRBV5-1 and TRBJ2-6, is KAGVTQTPRYLIKTRGQQVTLSCSPISGHRSVSWYQQTPGQGLQFLFEYFSETQRNKGNFPGRFSGRQFSNSRSEMNVSTLELGDSALYLCASSQSGKVPNSGANVLTFGAGSRLTVL.